Following are 12 T cell receptor beta chains from one sample sequenced in a study of T cell changes during pregnancy in multiple sclerosis. The data were produced by immunoSEQ multiplex PCR, yet TCRdb's version contains in-frame clones alone and is incomplete. This sample has about 64,000 clones, with 80% to 95% found just once. Source: peripheral blood, taken in the second trimester of pregnancy. These receptors were taken from a female donor in good health, enrolled as a control in a pregnancy study.

V usage is TRBV15 and J usage is TRBJ2-5; TRBD2 aligns across 11 bases. There are 14 residues in the CDR3. Germline CDR1 LNHNV, CDR2 YYDKDF (reference sequence). V trimming: 5 bases; J trimming: 3 bases; junction bases outside the gene matches: 2. The CDR3: CATSGGLAEETQYF. In DNA, the CDR3 is TGTGCCACCAGCGGGGGACTAGCGGAAGAGACCCAGTACTTC.

The chain has TRBV2 and TRBJ2-4, with 8 nucleotides matching TRBD1. V shed 7 bases, J shed 1 base, and the junction held 15 bases outside the gene matches. The CDR3 sequence is 18 residues long. CDR1 is SNHLY, CDR2 FYNNEI, per germline. The CDR3 DNA reads as TGTGCCAGCACCGACAGTTTGGACAGGGTGATTGCCAAAAACATTCAGTACTTC. Protein sequence: CASTDSLDRVIAKNIQYF.

This chain joins TRBV19 and TRBJ2-7; perhaps TRBD1 as D (6 bases). Trimming stripped 7 bases from V and 0 bases from J, with 10 bases between. This CDR3 comprises 13 residues. Germline V gene sequence: CDR1 LNHDA, CDR2 SQIVND (reference sequence). The CDR3 region has the DNA TGTGCCAGTACCCTACAGGGCTCCTACGAGCAGTACTTC. Protein product: CASTLQGSYEQYF. The full variable domain, completed using reference TRBV19 and TRBJ2-7, is DGGITQSPKYLFRKEGQNVTLSCEQNLNHDAMYWYRQDPGQGLRLIYYSQIVNDFQKGDIAEGYSVSREKKESFPLTVTSAQKNPTAFYLCASTLQGSYEQYFGPGTRLTVT.

The V gene is TRBV19, the J gene TRBJ2-7; TRBD2 might be the D (6 bases). This CDR3 spans 15 amino acids. V gave up 1 base and J gave up 0 bases, with 10 bases separating them. CDR1 and CDR2 from the germline V gene are LNHDA and SQIVND (reference sequence). The CDR3 region has the DNA TGTGCCAGTAGTATAGTGGGAGGCCTCTCCTACGAGCAGTACTTC. Amino acid sequence: CASSIVGGLSYEQYF.

The rearrangement links TRBV27 to TRBJ2-7; 8 bases align to TRBD2. J was trimmed by 4 bases and V by 6 bases; bases with no gene match: 14. The germline gives CDR1 MNHEY, CDR2 SMNVEV (reference sequence). This CDR3 spans 16 amino acids. DNA of the CDR3: TGTGCCAGCAGCCCCTCCCTAAGCGGGAGTATTTACGAGCAGTACTTC. Translating gives CASSPSLSGSIYEQYF.

The chain recombines TRBV5-4 with TRBJ1-1, with 7 bases fitting TRBD1. V gave up 1 base and J gave up 8 bases; unmatched junction bases: 8. This CDR3 contains 14 residues. Germline CDR1 and CDR2: SGHNT and YYREEE (reference sequence). The CDR3 reads CASSLKQGFEEAFF. In DNA form, the CDR3 reads TGTGCCAGCAGCTTGAAACAGGGGTTTGAAGAAGCTTTCTTT.

The V gene is TRBV25-1, the J gene TRBJ1-5, with D possibly being TRBD1 (5 bases). The CDR3 runs 13 residues. The V end lost 4 bases, the J end lost 7 bases, and 11 bases lay between the germline ends. The germline CDR1 and CDR2 sequences are MGHDK and SYGVNS. CDR3 sequence reads: CASSGGGTQPQHF. In DNA form, the CDR3 reads TGTGCCAGCAGTGGGGGGGGAACCCAGCCCCAGCATTTT.

The gene calls are TRBV7-2 and TRBJ1-4, with D perhaps matching TRBD1 (6 bases). Germline CDR1 and CDR2: SGHTA and FQGNSA. The V gene lost 1 base and the J gene lost 7 bases, with 19 bases spanning the gap. The CDR3 is made up of 17 amino acids. CDR3 in DNA: TGTGCCAGCAGCTTAGGTGGAGAACAGGGAATCGGTGAAAAACTGTTTTTT. This gives the protein CASSLGGEQGIGEKLFF.

The chain uses TRBV2 and TRBJ1-5; perhaps TRBD1 as D (6 bases). Germline V lookup: CDR1 SNHLY, CDR2 FYNNEI. Trimming took 7 bases from V and 1 from J, leaving 11 bases between them. This CDR3 has 14 amino acids. The DNA for the CDR3 is TGTGCCAGCATGGGGGCCCCGAGCAATCAGCCCCAGCATTTT. Translating gives CASMGAPSNQPQHF. The whole variable domain, filled in from reference TRBV2 and TRBJ1-5, reads EPEVTQTPSHQVTQMGQEVILRCVPISNHLYFYWYRQILGQKVEFLVSFYNNEISEKSEIFDDQFSVERPDGSNFTLKIRSTKLEDSAMYFCASMGAPSNQPQHFGDGTRLSIL.

The gene calls are TRBV1 and TRBJ2-2; the table's D call, TRBD1, was not checked against the DNA. TRBV1 is listed as a pseudogene. The CDR3 runs 16 residues. For the CDR3, the DNA is TGCACCACAGGAGGGAAGACAGGGAGTTCAGCCGGGGAGCTGTTTTTT. The encoded protein is CTTGGKTGSSAGELFF.

The chain combines TRBV11-3 with TRBJ2-1, with D hard to call. The CDR3 has 15 amino acids. Germline V gene sequence: CDR1 SGHNT, CDR2 YENEEA. V was shortened by 5 bases and J by 0 bases, with 11 bases between the two germline ends. Here the CDR3 DNA reads TGTGCCAGCAGCCGCGGTTCCAGCTCCTACAATGAGCAGTTCTTC. This codes for CASSRGSSSYNEQFF. The full variable domain, in which reference TRBV11-3 and TRBJ2-1 provide the parts outside the CDR3, is EAGVVQSPRYKIIEKKQPVAFWCNPISGHNTLYWYLQNLGQGPELLIRYENEEAVDDSQLPKDRFSAERLKGVDSTLKIQPAELGDSAVYLCASSRGSSSYNEQFFGPGTRLTVL.

The genes are TRBV4-2 and TRBJ2-3; TRBD2 aligns across 7 bases. The J segment lost 0 bases and the V segment lost 1 base, leaving 1 base of the junction unmatched. CDR1 LGHNA and CDR2 YNFKEQ come from the germline V gene. The CDR3 runs to 15 residues. As DNA, the CDR3 is TGTGCCAGCAGCCAAGGTAGCGGGAGCACAGATACGCAGTATTTT. Its translation is CASSQGSGSTDTQYF.